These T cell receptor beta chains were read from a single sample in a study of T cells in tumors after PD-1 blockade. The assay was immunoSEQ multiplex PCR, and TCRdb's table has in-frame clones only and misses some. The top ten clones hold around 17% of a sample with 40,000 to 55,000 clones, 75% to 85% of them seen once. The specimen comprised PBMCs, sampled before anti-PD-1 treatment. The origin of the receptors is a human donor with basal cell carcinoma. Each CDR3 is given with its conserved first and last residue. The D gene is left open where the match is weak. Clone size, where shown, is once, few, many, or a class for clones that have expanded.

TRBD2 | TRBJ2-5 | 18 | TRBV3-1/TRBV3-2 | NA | TGTGCCAGCAGCCAACGCGGGACTAGCGGGATGACGGAAGAGACCCAGTACTTC | CASSQRGTSGMTEETQYF
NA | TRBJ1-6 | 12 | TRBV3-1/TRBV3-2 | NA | TGTGCCAGCAGCCAAGCAAAATCACCCCTCCACTTT | CASSQAKSPLHF
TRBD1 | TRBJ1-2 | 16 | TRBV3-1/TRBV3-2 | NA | TGTGCCAGCAGCCAAGGGCCAGGGACAGGGGGCTCTGGCTACACCTTC | CASSQGPGTGGSGYTF
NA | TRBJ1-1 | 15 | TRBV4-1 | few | TGCGCCAGCAGCCAAAAGACCGGGGGGAACACTGAAGCTTTCTTT | CASSQKTGGNTEAFF
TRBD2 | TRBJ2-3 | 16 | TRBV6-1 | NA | TGTGCCAGCAGTGAAGGGCTAGCGGGGGGGGAAGATACGCAGTATTTT | CASSEGLAGGEDTQYF
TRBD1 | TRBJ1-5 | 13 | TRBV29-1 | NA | TGCAGCGTTGCATCCACAGGGGATCAGCCCCAGCATTTT | CSVASTGDQPQHF
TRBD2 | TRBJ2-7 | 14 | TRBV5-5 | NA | TGTGCCAGCAGCTTGGCGGGAGGGCCCTACGAGCAGTACTTC | CASSLAGGPYEQYF
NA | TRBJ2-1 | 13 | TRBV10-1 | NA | TGCGCCAGCAGTGAGTCGACTAGGCTTGAGCAGTTCTTC | CASSESTRLEQFF
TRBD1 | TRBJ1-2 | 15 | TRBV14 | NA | TGTGCCAGCAGCCAAGTCGGGACAGGGATCCATGGCTACACCTTC | CASSQVGTGIHGYTF
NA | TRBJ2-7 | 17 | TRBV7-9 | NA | TGTGCCAGCAGCTTAAGGGGGGAGGGTAGCGGGACAGGCGAGCAGTACTTC | CASSLRGEGSGTGEQYF
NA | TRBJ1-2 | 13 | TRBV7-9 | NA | TGTGCCAGCAGCTACATCGGCACCTATGGCTACACCTTC | CASSYIGTYGYTF
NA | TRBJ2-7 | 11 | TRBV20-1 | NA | TGCAGTGCTATCGGGCGCGGGGAGCAGTACTTC | CSAIGRGEQYF
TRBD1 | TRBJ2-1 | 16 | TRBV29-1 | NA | TGCAGCGCCCCGGGACAGGGTATCCCCTTGTGGAATGAGCAGTTCTTC | CSAPGQGIPLWNEQFF
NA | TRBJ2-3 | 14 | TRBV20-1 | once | TGCAGTGCTAGTCGGGACTTCCCAACAGATACGCAGTATTTT | CSASRDFPTDTQYF
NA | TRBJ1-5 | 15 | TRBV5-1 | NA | TGCGCCAGCAGCTTGGCGGGGGAGGGCCATCAGCCCCAGCATTTT | CASSLAGEGHQPQHF
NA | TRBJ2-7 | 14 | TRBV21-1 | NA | TGTGCCAGCAGCAAAACAGGGGGCGCGTACGAGCAGTACTTC | CASSKTGGAYEQYF